The rows below give T cell receptor beta chains drawn from one sample of a study of blood T cell repertoires in COVID-19. Repertoires were generated with immunoSEQ multiplex PCR, while TCRdb's copy carries only in-frame clones and drops some. Of 310,000 or so clones listed, about 89% are singletons. The specimen was PBMCs or T cells enriched from blood (not recorded which). Receptor source: a woman aged 40 to 50 who had recovered from COVID-19. CDR3s include the opening cysteine and the closing phenylalanine or tryptophan. A row's size may be missing; if present it is once, few, many or a size class.

length: 17
size: .
J: TRBJ1-2
V: TRBV7-2
CDR3: CASGTSSSHVGARGYTF

length: 13
size: .
J: TRBJ2-3
V: TRBV11-3
CDR3: CASSGGSTDTQYF

length: 13
size: .
J: TRBJ1-4
V: TRBV28
CDR3: CASSLYRGGKLFF

length: 19
size: once
J: TRBJ2-5
V: TRBV7-8
CDR3: CASSLQLAGGPGSKETQYF

length: 13
size: .
J: TRBJ1-1
V: TRBV12-3/TRBV12-4
CDR3: CASSLYRGAGAFF

length: 14
size: once
J: TRBJ2-1
V: TRBV29-1
CDR3: CSAGRQVAGDEQFF

length: 16
size: .
J: TRBJ2-2
V: TRBV7-8
CDR3: CASSSGWRPDTGELFF

length: 14
size: .
J: TRBJ1-1
V: TRBV9
CDR3: CASSHGQGGSEAFF

length: 12
size: once
J: TRBJ1-1
V: TRBV7-9
CDR3: CASTKGRAEAFF

length: 15
size: .
J: TRBJ1-5
V: TRBV19
CDR3: CASSYDRVYYQPQHF

length: 16
size: .
J: TRBJ2-3
V: TRBV4-1
CDR3: CASSQGLDTSTDTQYF

length: 15
size: once
J: TRBJ2-5
V: TRBV7-2
CDR3: CASSPNRPGTGDQYF

length: 14
size: .
J: TRBJ1-6
V: TRBV5-1
CDR3: CASSLYGLESPLHF

length: 15
size: .
J: TRBJ1-6
V: TRBV9
CDR3: CASSVRDRNNSPLHF

length: 15
size: .
J: TRBJ2-7
V: TRBV2
CDR3: CASSPTSLITYEQYF

length: 17
size: .
J: TRBJ2-7
V: TRBV28
CDR3: CASSSRKSGQVTYEQYF

length: 11
size: .
J: TRBJ1-5
V: TRBV28
CDR3: CATLSGQPQHF

length: 15
size: .
J: TRBJ1-1
V: TRBV4-1
CDR3: CASSEHLEGRTEAFF

length: 15
size: .
J: TRBJ1-1
V: TRBV5-1
CDR3: CASSLEWGVGTEAFF

length: 17
size: .
J: TRBJ2-3
V: TRBV13
CDR3: CASSSPWREGPQDTQYF

length: 16
size: .
J: TRBJ2-3
V: TRBV6-4
CDR3: CASSDSANGGGDTQYF

length: 15
size: once
J: TRBJ2-3
V: TRBV10-3
CDR3: CAIRYTGARTDTQYF

length: 15
size: .
J: TRBJ2-7
V: TRBV6-2/TRBV6-3
CDR3: CASSYGTGISYEQYF

length: 14
size: .
J: TRBJ1-1
V: TRBV5-1
CDR3: CASSTGDMNTEAFF

length: 13
size: .
J: TRBJ1-5
V: TRBV27
CDR3: CATWTGGNQPQHF

length: 16
size: .
J: TRBJ2-6
V: TRBV9
CDR3: CASSVGAGAGANVLTF

length: 16
size: few
J: TRBJ1-5
V: TRBV15
CDR3: CATSRLIQGFPQPQHF

length: 15
size: .
J: TRBJ2-3
V: TRBV19
CDR3: CASSIAGRLTDTQYF

length: 13
size: few
J: TRBJ1-3
V: TRBV11-3
CDR3: CASSSTVSDTIYF

length: 15
size: .
J: TRBJ2-6
V: TRBV4-1
CDR3: CASSQDSSGANVLTF

length: 14
size: .
J: TRBJ2-2
V: TRBV12-5
CDR3: CASGTGTNTGELFF

length: 15
size: once
J: TRBJ2-2
V: TRBV28
CDR3: CASSLRDRDTGELFF

length: 17
size: .
J: TRBJ2-7
V: TRBV13
CDR3: CASSTKGLAGNRYEQYF

length: 13
size: .
J: TRBJ2-7
V: TRBV5-6
CDR3: CASSSGVRDEQYF

length: 16
size: once
J: TRBJ2-7
V: TRBV7-2
CDR3: CASSLAQAGGLYEQYF

length: 16
size: .
J: TRBJ1-1
V: TRBV6-5
CDR3: CASSYSGGRLNTEAFF

length: 13
size: .
J: TRBJ1-5
V: TRBV18
CDR3: CASSPSGNQPQHF

length: 14
size: .
J: TRBJ2-1
V: TRBV30
CDR3: CAWSVGVTYNEQFF

length: 14
size: .
J: TRBJ1-5
V: TRBV18
CDR3: CASSPRQGYEPQHF

length: 12
size: .
J: TRBJ1-2
V: TRBV24-1
CDR3: CATSDIDYGYTF

length: 14
size: .
J: TRBJ1-1
V: TRBV7-3
CDR3: CASSRGGENTEAFF

length: 15
size: .
J: TRBJ2-7
V: TRBV10-2
CDR3: CASSPGQGQGDEQYF

length: 14
size: few
J: TRBJ2-7
V: TRBV5-4
CDR3: CASSLGGGEHRAYF

length: 17
size: once
J: TRBJ2-6
V: TRBV19
CDR3: CASSMAPGGAGANVLTF

length: 18
size: .
J: TRBJ1-6
V: TRBV2
CDR3: CASSEWETGASYNSPLHF

length: 15
size: once
J: TRBJ1-3
V: TRBV7-8
CDR3: CASSLAGSSGNTIYF

length: 16
size: .
J: TRBJ1-4
V: TRBV2
CDR3: CASSEDSTGGSEKLFF

length: 14
size: .
J: TRBJ1-6
V: TRBV5-6
CDR3: CASSFRAGGSPLHF

length: 18
size: .
J: TRBJ2-5
V: TRBV28
CDR3: CASSLFHSSSGSQETQYF

length: 16
size: .
J: TRBJ1-1
V: TRBV27
CDR3: CASSLGILVRNTEAFF

length: 13
size: .
J: TRBJ1-4
V: TRBV12-3/TRBV12-4
CDR3: CASTLTVGEKLFF

length: 13
size: .
J: TRBJ2-5
V: TRBV2
CDR3: CASSKDSQETQYF

length: 15
size: .
J: TRBJ2-7
V: TRBV5-4
CDR3: CASSLRSGGSYEQYF

length: 14
size: .
J: TRBJ1-1
V: TRBV9
CDR3: CASSVGPENTEAFF

length: 13
size: .
J: TRBJ2-5
V: TRBV29-1
CDR3: CSVGPDRVETQYF

length: 11
size: .
J: TRBJ1-1
V: TRBV6-2/TRBV6-3
CDR3: CASSYRGEAFF

length: 17
size: .
J: TRBJ2-3
V: TRBV5-4
CDR3: CASSPRYGGGRTDTQYF

length: 15
size: few
J: TRBJ2-2
V: TRBV21-1
CDR3: CASSRQDGYTGELFF

length: 15
size: .
J: TRBJ1-3
V: TRBV9
CDR3: CASSVVGQAGNTIYF